This entry is about one TCR beta chain. Its target is not known. This sample was taken from a study of cytomegalovirus exposure and HLA in healthy donors. Study-wide results and caveats: With DRB1 most and HLA-C fewest, TCR association rates differed between HLA loci in a later analysis. Earlier analysis looked at TCR beta V segments, and most were productive about 87% or about 30% of the time. Roughly uniform sequencing depth across donors was assumed, possibly incorrectly.

With 60 Vbeta and 13 Jbeta primers, the PCR was carried out. Authors' methods: Later, 65 million to 85 million unique TCR beta chains were counted in an analysis, and 10 million to 12 million of them were shared. Method: immunoSEQ multiplex PCR; TCRdb's copy keeps in-frame clones and lacks some. V and J calls and clone size are those listed in that table; D and trimming were worked out from the DNA. The data show some 120,000 clones, over 70% seen once. CDR1 is MNHNS, CDR2 SASEGT, per germline. V shed 6 bases and J shed 6 bases, with 14 bases lying between them. The CDR3 is made up of 13 amino acids. The chain has TRBV6-1 and TRBJ1-2; no definite D call. The source material was PBMCs. The sequence was obtained from a woman between 18 and 29 years old in good health and CMV-seronegative. CDR3 residues: CASSDPPRNGYTF. CDR3 nucleotide sequence: TGTGCCAGCAGCGACCCTCCGAGGAATGGCTACACCTTC.